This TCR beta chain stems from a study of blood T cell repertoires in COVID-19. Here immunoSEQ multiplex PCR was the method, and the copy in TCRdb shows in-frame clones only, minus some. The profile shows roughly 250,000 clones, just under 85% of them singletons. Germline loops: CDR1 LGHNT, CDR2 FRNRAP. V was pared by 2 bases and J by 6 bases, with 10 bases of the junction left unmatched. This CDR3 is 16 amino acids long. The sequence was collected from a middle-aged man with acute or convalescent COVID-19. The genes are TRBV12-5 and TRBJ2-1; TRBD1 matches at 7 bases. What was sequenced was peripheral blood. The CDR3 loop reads CASGLPTGELSNEQFF. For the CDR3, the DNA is TGTGCTAGTGGTTTGCCTACAGGGGAATTGAGCAATGAGCAGTTCTTC.